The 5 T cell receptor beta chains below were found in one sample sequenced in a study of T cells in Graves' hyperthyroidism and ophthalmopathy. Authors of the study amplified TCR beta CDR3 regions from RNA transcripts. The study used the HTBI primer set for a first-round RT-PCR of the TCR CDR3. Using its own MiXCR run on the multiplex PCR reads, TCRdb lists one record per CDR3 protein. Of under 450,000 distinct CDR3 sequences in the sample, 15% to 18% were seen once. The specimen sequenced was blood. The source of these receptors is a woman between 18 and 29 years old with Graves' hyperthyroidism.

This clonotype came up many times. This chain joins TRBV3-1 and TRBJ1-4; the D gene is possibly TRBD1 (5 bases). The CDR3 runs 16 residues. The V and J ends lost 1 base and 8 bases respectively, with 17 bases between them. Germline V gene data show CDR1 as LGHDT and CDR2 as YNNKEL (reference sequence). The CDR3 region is CASSQARPGWVEKLFF. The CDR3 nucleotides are TGTGCCAGCAGCCAAGCCCGCCCAGGGTGGGTCGAAAAACTGTTTTTT.

In nucleotides, the CDR3 is TGTGCCAGCAGCTTAATCCAGGCTGAAGCTTTCTTT. It specifies CASSLIQAEAFF. The chain has TRBV7-9 and TRBJ1-1; D remains unclear. From germline, CDR1 is SEHNR and CDR2 FQNEAQ (reference sequence). The CDR3 sequence is 12 residues long. Trimming cost V 2 bases and J 6 bases, with 7 bases left between them.

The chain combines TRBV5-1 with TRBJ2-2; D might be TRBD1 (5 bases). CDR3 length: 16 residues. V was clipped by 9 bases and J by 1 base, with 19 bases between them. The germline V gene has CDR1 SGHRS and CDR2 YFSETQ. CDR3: CATRVGLNLNTGELFF. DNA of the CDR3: TGCGCCACCAGGGTCGGCCTTAACCTGAACACCGGGGAGCTGTTTTTT.

This CDR3 is CASSLTTSGANNEQFF. The DNA of the CDR3 is TGTGCCAGCAGCTTGACGACTAGCGGGGCAAACAATGAGCAGTTCTTC. V usage is TRBV7-9 and J usage is TRBJ2-1; TRBD2 agrees at 11 bases. Losses at the gene ends were 3 bases for V and 5 bases for J; bases not matched to a gene: 6. The CDR3 contains 16 residues. Per the germline V gene, CDR1 is SEHNR and CDR2 is FQNEAQ (reference sequence).

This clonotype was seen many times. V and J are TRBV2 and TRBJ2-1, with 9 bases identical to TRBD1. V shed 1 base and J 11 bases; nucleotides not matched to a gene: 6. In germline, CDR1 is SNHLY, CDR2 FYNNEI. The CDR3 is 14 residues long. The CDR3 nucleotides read TGTGCCAGCAGTGAAGAGGGGGGACAGGGCAAGCAGTTCTTC. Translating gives CASSEEGGQGKQFF.